The 22 T cell receptor beta chains below come from one sample, sequenced in a study of T cells in Graves' hyperthyroidism and ophthalmopathy. RNA transcripts served as the template for amplifying TCR beta CDR3 regions. First-round RT-PCR of the TCR CDR3 relied on the HTBI primer set. TCRdb redid the calling of the multiplex PCR reads with MiXCR, one entry per CDR3 protein. The sample shows 450,000 to 600,000 distinct CDR3 sequences, 15% to 20% of them seen only once. The source material was blood. These receptors were taken from a man aged 35 to 55 with Graves' ophthalmopathy.

Here the CDR3 reads CASSLTVRETQYF. For the CDR3, the DNA is TGTGCCAGCAGCTTAACCGTAAGAGAGACCCAGTACTTC. This sequence joins TRBV13 and TRBJ2-5; D remains ambiguous. The CDR3 covers 13 residues. The germline gives CDR1 PRHDT, CDR2 FYEKMQ (reference sequence). V was pared by 2 bases and J by 4 bases, with 8 bases between.

Here the CDR3 DNA reads TGTGCCAGTAGTATGGGCCAGAACAATGAGCAGTTCTTC. Translation gives CASSMGQNNEQFF. The gene calls are TRBV19 and TRBJ2-1; D gene ambiguous. Trimming stripped 3 bases from V and 5 bases from J, with 8 bases between. The CDR3 length is 13 residues. Germline CDR1 is LNHDA and CDR2 is SQIVND (reference sequence).

The sample holds many counts of this clonotype. The chain recombines TRBV28 with TRBJ1-1, with D unclear. Per germline, CDR1 MDHEN and CDR2 SYDVKM. The length of the CDR3 is 11 residues. With 6 bases removed from V and 7 bases from J, the gap between germline ends came to 9 bases. The CDR3 DNA reads as TGTGCCAGCAGGCTTGTCTATGAAGCTTTCTTT. It is translated as CASRLVYEAFF.

J is TRBJ1-5 and V is TRBV6-4; D unresolved. From germline, CDR1 is MRHNA and CDR2 SNTAGT. The germline V and J ends were trimmed by 3 bases and 3 bases, with 6 bases remaining between them. The length of the CDR3 is 13 residues. The chain's CDR3 is CASSEQPNQPQHF. CDR3 DNA: TGTGCCAGCAGTGAACAACCCAATCAGCCCCAGCATTTT.

V usage is TRBV4-1 and J usage is TRBJ2-7; D is possibly TRBD1 (5 bases). The CDR3 runs to 15 residues. Germline V gene sequence: CDR1 MGHRA, CDR2 YSYEKL. V lost 5 bases to trimming and J lost 2 bases, with 16 bases between them. The CDR3 spells CASSDRQGEPYEQYF. Written as DNA, the CDR3 is TGCGCCAGCAGCGATAGGCAGGGTGAACCCTACGAGCAGTACTTC.

This clonotype was detected a few times. In DNA form, the CDR3 reads TGCAGTGCCCCGGATAATAATTCACCCCTCCACTTT. It is translated as CSAPDNNSPLHF. The V call is TRBV20-1, the J call TRBJ1-6; unclear D gene. Between the trimmed V and J ends, which lost 6 bases and 5 bases, there was a span of 8 bases. CDR1 and CDR2 (germline): DFQATT, SNEGSKA (reference sequence). There are 12 residues in the CDR3.

This clonotype came up many times. The rearrangement uses TRBV18 and TRBJ2-5, with D maybe TRBD1 (6 bases). This CDR3 region has 15 residues. Germline CDR1 is KGHSH and CDR2 is LQKENI. Deletions cut 1 base from V and 2 bases from J, with 11 bases between. CDR3 DNA sequence: TGTGCCAGCTCACCACTAGGGGGAAAGCAAGAGACCCAGTACTTC. Protein sequence: CASSPLGGKQETQYF. Using reference TRBV18 and TRBJ2-5 for the parts outside the CDR3, the full variable domain is NAGVMQNPRHLVRRRGQEARLRCSPMKGHSHVYWYRQLPEEGLKFMVYLQKENIIDESGMPKERFSAEFPKEGPSILRIQQVVRGDSAAYFCASSPLGGKQETQYFGPGTRLLVL.

This clonotype was seen ten or more times. This rearrangement joins TRBV11-2 to TRBJ2-5; 12 nucleotides align to TRBD1. The CDR3 has 15 amino acids. Per the germline V gene, CDR1 is SGHAT and CDR2 is FQNNGV. V lost 3 bases, J lost 5 bases, and 4 bases stayed unmatched. CDR3 protein: CASSLGQGAGETQYF. The CDR3 region has the DNA TGTGCCAGCAGCTTGGGACAGGGGGCGGGGGAGACCCAGTACTTC.

This clonotype has more than one count but fewer than ten. The genes are TRBV9 and TRBJ2-2; D is ambiguous. CDR1 and CDR2 (germline): SGDLS, YYNGEE. The CDR3 length is 16 residues. The germline V and J ends were trimmed by 5 bases and 0 bases, with 14 bases remaining between them. The CDR3 protein is CASSTKSAANTGELFF. The DNA of the CDR3 is TGTGCCAGCAGTACGAAATCGGCCGCGAACACCGGGGAGCTGTTTTTT.

The rearrangement joins TRBV7-3 to TRBJ1-5; 8 bases map to TRBD1. This CDR3 region has 23 residues. V lost 2 bases and J lost 0; bases outside the gene matches: 24. Germline V gene data show CDR1 as SGHTA and CDR2 as FQGTGA. The CDR3 protein is CASSLRVYRTGCLLVNSNQPQHF. The CDR3 DNA follows: TGTGCCAGCAGCTTACGAGTGTATAGGACAGGGTGTTTGCTAGTCAATAGCAATCAGCCCCAGCATTTT. Supplemented by reference TRBV7-3 and TRBJ1-5, the full variable domain reads GAGVSQTPSNKVTEKGKYVELRCDPISGHTALYWYRQSLGQGPEFLIYFQGTGAADDSGLPNDRFFAVRPEGSVSTLKIQRTERGDSAVYLCASSLRVYRTGCLLVNSNQPQHFGDGTRLSIL.

DNA for the CDR3: TGTGCCAGCAGTTCTAGCGGGAGCTGGTACGAGCAGTACTTC. This encodes CASSSSGSWYEQYF. V and J are TRBV12-3 or TRBV12-4 and TRBJ2-7; 10 nucleotides agree with TRBD2. V was clipped by 4 bases and J by 4 bases; unmatched bases: 4. The CDR3 totals 14 residues.

The chain joins TRBV19 to TRBJ2-5; 10 bases match TRBD2. The CDR3 length is 15 residues. The ends lost 2 bases at V and 5 bases at J; junction bases unmatched: 5. The germline V gene encodes CDR1 LNHDA and CDR2 SQIVND (reference sequence). The DNA of the CDR3 is TGTGCCAGTAGTATACAGCGGGGGGGCGGCGAGACCCAGTACTTC. Its translation is CASSIQRGGGETQYF.

The rearrangement uses TRBV29-1 and TRBJ2-2; perhaps TRBD1 as D (6 bases). Between the trimmed V and J ends, which lost 2 bases and 3 bases, there was a span of 10 bases. Germline V gene sequence: CDR1 SQVTM, CDR2 ANQGSEA. The CDR3 sequence is 14 residues long. The CDR3 sequence is CSVERQGYTGELFF. CDR3 DNA: TGCAGCGTTGAAAGGCAGGGGTACACCGGGGAGCTGTTTTTT.

This chain links TRBV12-3 or TRBV12-4 with TRBJ2-1, with TRBD1 identical over 11 bases. This CDR3 is 15 amino acids long. J was trimmed by 14 bases and V by 6 bases; bases with no gene match: 15. The CDR3 region is CASRETGTGGLKEFF. Here the CDR3 DNA reads TGTGCCAGCAGAGAAACCGGGACAGGGGGTTTAAAGGAGTTCTTC.

In this sample, this clonotype turned up many times. The rearrangement uses TRBV28 and TRBJ1-2, with 8 bases lining up with TRBD1. Germline V lookup: CDR1 MDHEN, CDR2 SYDVKM. V gave up 3 bases and J gave up 7 bases; unmatched junction bases: 7. This CDR3 has 14 residues. CDR3 DNA sequence: TGTGCCAGCAGTTTCACAGGGGGTAGGAGTGGCTACACCTTC. Its translation: CASSFTGGRSGYTF.

The chain recombines TRBV28 with TRBJ1-3; D gene ambiguous. The CDR3 spans 15 residues. The ends were cut back, 6 bases at V and 2 bases at J, with 14 bases in the middle. Germline CDR1 reads MDHEN; CDR2 reads SYDVKM. CDR3 coding DNA: TGTGCCAGCAGCTTCTTTGGGAGTGCTGGAAACACCATATATTTT. It translates to CASSFFGSAGNTIYF.

In this sample, this clonotype turned up many times. The rearrangement uses TRBV10-2 and TRBJ1-2; D is perhaps TRBD1 (6 bases). V lost 0 bases and J 8 bases, leaving 13 bases between the germline ends. Germline loops: CDR1 WSHSY, CDR2 SAAADI. The CDR3 contains 14 residues. CDR3 protein: CASSESTRGRGYTF. The CDR3 coding sequence is TGCGCCAGCAGTGAGTCGACTCGGGGGCGAGGCTACACCTTC.

The table lists this clonotype with many counts. The chain has TRBV12-3 or TRBV12-4 and TRBJ2-5; D is unresolved. This CDR3 spans 13 amino acids. The V end was cut by 6 bases, the J end by 5 bases, with 13 bases between. The CDR3 reads CASRPPAVETQYF. In DNA, the CDR3 is TGTGCCAGCAGGCCCCCCGCGGTGGAGACCCAGTACTTC.

This chain links TRBV20-1 with TRBJ2-1; weak D call: TRBD1 (6 bases). The CDR3 has 15 residues. From germline, CDR1 is DFQATT and CDR2 SNEGSKA (reference sequence). Trimming cost V 3 bases and J 9 bases, with 21 bases left between them. In DNA form, the CDR3 reads TGCAGTGCTAGTGTTTCGTCTACACCGACAGGTGAGCAGTTCTTC. The encoded protein is CSASVSSTPTGEQFF.

This clonotype was seen more than once but under ten times. The gene calls are TRBV4-1 and TRBJ1-2; D remains unclear. Trimming removed 0 bases from V and 0 bases from J, with 11 bases in between. This CDR3 spans 16 amino acids. Per the germline V gene, CDR1 is MGHRA and CDR2 is YSYEKL. CDR3 in DNA: TGCGCCAGCAGCCAAGATCCCCAGATCCCTAACTATGGCTACACCTTC. As protein: CASSQDPQIPNYGYTF.

This clonotype was seen a few times. The chain carries TRBV5-1 and TRBJ2-7; 8 bases map to TRBD2. J gave up 3 bases and V 9 bases, and 8 bases lay outside the gene matches. The CDR3 contains 13 residues. Germline CDR1 and CDR2: SGHRS and YFSETQ. The CDR3 reads CAKIGTSIYEQYF. CDR3 sequence (DNA): TGCGCCAAGATCGGGACTAGTATCTACGAGCAGTACTTC.

This chain uses TRBV20-1 with TRBJ2-2; no reliable D call. CDR3 length equals 10 residues. The germline V gene has CDR1 DFQATT and CDR2 SNEGSKA (reference sequence). V was cut by 5 bases and J by 6 bases, with 4 bases left in between. The CDR3 DNA sequence: TGCAGTGCTGAGGCCGGGGAGCTGTTTTTT. Encoded protein: CSAEAGELFF.